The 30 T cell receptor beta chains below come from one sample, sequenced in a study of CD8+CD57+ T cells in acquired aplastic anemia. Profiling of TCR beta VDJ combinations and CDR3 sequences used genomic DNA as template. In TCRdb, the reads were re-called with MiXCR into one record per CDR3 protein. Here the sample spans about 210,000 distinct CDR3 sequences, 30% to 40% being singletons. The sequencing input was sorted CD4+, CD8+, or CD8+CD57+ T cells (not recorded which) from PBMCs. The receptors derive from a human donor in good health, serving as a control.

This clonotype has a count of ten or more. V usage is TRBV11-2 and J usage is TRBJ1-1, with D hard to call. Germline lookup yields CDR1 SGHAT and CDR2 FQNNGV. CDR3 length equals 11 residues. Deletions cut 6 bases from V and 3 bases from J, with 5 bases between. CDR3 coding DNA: TGTGCCAGCAGAACTGACACTGAAGCTTTCTTT. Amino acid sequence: CASRTDTEAFF.

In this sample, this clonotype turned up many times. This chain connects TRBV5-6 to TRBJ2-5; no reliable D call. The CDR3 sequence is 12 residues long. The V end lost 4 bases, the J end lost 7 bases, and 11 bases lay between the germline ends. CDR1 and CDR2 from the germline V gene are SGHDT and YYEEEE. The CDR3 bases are TGTGCCAGCAGCCGATTCCAGGCGACCCAGTACTTC. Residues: CASSRFQATQYF.

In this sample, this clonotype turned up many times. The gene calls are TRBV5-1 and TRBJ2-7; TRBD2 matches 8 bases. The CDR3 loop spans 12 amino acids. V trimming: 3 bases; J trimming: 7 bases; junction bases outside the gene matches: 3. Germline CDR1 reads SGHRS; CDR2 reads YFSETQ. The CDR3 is CASSSRGREQYF. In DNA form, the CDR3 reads TGCGCCAGCAGCTCCCGCGGGAGGGAGCAGTACTTC. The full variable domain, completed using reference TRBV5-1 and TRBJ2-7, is KAGVTQTPRYLIKTRGQQVTLSCSPISGHRSVSWYQQTPGQGLQFLFEYFSETQRNKGNFPGRFSGRQFSNSRSEMNVSTLELGDSALYLCASSSRGREQYFGPGTRLTVT.

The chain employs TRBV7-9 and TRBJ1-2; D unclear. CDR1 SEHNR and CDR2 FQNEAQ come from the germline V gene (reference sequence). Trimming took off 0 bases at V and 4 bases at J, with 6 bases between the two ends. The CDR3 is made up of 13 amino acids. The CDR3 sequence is CASSLARRYGYTF. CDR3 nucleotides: TGTGCCAGCAGCTTAGCGCGGCGCTATGGCTACACCTTC.

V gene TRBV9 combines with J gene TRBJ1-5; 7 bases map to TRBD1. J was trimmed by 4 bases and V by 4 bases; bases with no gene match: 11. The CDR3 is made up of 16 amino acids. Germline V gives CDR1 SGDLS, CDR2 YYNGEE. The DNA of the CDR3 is TGTGCCAGCAGCCCCCGGGAGGGGGCGCCTAATCAGCCCCAGCATTTT. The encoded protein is CASSPREGAPNQPQHF.

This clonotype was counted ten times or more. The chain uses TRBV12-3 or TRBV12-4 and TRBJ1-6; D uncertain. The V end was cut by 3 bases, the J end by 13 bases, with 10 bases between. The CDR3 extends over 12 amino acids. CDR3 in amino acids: CASSLDFFPLHF. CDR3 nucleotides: TGTGCCAGCAGTTTGGACTTCTTCCCCCTCCACTTT.

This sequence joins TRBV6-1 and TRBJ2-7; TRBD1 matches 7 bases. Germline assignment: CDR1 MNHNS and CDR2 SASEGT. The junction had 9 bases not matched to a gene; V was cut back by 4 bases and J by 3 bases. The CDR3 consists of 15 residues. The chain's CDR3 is CASSAIGTASYEQYF. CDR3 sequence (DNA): TGTGCCAGCAGTGCCATCGGGACAGCCAGCTACGAGCAGTACTTC.

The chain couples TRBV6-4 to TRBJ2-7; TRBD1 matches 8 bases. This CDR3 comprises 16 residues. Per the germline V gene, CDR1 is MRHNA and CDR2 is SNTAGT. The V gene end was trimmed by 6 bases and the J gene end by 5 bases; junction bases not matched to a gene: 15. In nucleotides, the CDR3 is TGTGCCAGCAGGGACCATGACTTGGACAGGGCAAACGAGCAGTACTTC. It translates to CASRDHDLDRANEQYF.

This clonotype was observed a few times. This chain's CDR3 is CAWSNPDRDYSPLHF. The DNA of the CDR3 is TGTGCCTGGAGCAACCCAGACAGGGATTATTCACCCCTCCACTTT. This chain joins TRBV30 and TRBJ1-6; 7 nucleotides line up with TRBD1. V was pared by 3 bases and J by 8 bases, with 10 bases of the junction left unmatched. Germline V gene lookup returns CDR1 GTSNPN and CDR2 SVGIG (reference sequence). This CDR3 spans 15 amino acids.

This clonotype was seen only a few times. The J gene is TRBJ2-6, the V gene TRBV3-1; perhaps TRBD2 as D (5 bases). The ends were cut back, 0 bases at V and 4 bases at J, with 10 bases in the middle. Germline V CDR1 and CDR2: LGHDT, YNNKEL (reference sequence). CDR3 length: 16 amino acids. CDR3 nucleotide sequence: TGTGCCAGCAGCCAAGAGTGGACTTGGGGGGCCAACGTCCTGACTTTC. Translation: CASSQEWTWGANVLTF. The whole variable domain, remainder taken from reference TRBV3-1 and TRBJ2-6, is DTAVSQTPKYLVTQMGNDKSIKCEQNLGHDTMYWYKQDSKKFLKIMFSYNNKELIINETVPNRFSPKSPDKAHLNLHINSLELGDSAVYFCASSQEWTWGANVLTFGAGSRLTVL.

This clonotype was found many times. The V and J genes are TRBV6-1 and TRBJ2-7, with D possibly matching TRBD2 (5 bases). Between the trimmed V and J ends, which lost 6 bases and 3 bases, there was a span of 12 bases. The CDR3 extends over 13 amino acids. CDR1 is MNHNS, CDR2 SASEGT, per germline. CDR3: CASRGLLGYEQYF. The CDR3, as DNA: TGTGCCAGCAGGGGCTTACTAGGCTACGAGCAGTACTTC.

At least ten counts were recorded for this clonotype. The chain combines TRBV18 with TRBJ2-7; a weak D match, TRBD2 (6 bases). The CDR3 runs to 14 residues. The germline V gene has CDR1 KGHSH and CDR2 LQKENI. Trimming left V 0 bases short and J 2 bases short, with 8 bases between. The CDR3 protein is CASSPPSGTYEQYF. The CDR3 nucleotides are TGTGCCAGCTCACCACCTAGCGGCACCTACGAGCAGTACTTC.

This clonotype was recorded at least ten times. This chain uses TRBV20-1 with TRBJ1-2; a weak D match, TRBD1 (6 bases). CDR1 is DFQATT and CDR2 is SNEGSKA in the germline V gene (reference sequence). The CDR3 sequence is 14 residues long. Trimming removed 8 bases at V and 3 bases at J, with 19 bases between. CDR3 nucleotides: TGCAGTATGCTAGAGTCCAGGGGAGACTATGGCTACACCTTC. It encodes CSMLESRGDYGYTF.

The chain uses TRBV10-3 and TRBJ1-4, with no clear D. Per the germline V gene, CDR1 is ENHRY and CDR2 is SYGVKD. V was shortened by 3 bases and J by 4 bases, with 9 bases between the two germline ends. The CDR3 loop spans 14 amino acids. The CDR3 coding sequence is TGTGCCATCAGTGAACAGAAGCTTAATGAAAAACTGTTTTTT. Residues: CAISEQKLNEKLFF.

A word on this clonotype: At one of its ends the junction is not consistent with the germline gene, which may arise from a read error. DNA for the CDR3: TGTACCAGCAGTGATGGCAGGGCGCCTGGCGGCTATACCTTC. This encodes CTSSDGRAPGGYTF. The chain is built from TRBV6-1 and TRBJ1-2, with D possibly being TRBD1 (5 bases). CDR3 length: 14 residues. CDR1 is MNHNS, CDR2 SASEGT, per germline.

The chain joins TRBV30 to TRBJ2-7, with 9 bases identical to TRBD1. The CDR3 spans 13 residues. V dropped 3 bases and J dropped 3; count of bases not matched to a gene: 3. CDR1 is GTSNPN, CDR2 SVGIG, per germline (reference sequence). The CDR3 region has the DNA TGTGCCTGGAGGGGGACAGGGAACTACGAGCAGTACTTC. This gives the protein CAWRGTGNYEQYF. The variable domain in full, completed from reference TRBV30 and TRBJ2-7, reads SQTIHQWPATLVQPVGSPLSLECTVEGTSNPNLYWYRQAAGRGLQLLFYSVGIGQISSEVPQNLSASRPQDRQFILSSKKLLLSDSGFYLCAWRGTGNYEQYFGPGTRLTVT.

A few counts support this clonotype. CDR3 nucleotides: TGTGCCAGCAGCTTTAAAAAGGGTAACCAAGAGACCCAGTACTTC. Residues: CASSFKKGNQETQYF. The rearrangement links TRBV5-4 to TRBJ2-5; D unresolved. Germline V gives CDR1 SGHNT, CDR2 YYREEE (reference sequence). Trimming removed 2 bases at V and 0 bases at J, with 11 bases between. This CDR3 has 15 amino acids.

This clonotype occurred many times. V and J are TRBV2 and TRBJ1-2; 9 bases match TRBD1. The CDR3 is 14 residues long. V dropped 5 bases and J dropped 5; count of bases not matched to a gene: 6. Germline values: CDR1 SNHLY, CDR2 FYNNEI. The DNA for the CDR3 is TGTGCCAGCAGTAGGGGACAGGGATCGTATGGCTACACCTTC. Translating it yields CASSRGQGSYGYTF.

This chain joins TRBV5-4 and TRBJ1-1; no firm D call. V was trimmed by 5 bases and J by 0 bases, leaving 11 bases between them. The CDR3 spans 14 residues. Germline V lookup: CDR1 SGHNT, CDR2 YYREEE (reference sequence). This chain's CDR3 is CASRLDTMNTEAFF. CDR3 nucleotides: TGTGCCAGCAGACTTGACACCATGAACACTGAAGCTTTCTTT.

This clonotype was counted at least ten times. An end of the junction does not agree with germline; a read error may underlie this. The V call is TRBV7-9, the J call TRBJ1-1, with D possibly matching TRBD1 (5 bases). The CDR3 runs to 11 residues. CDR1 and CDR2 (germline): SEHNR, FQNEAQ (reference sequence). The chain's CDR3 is CASSLEGLGRF. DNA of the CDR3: TGTGCCAGCAGCTTAGAGGGGTTGGGCAGGTTT. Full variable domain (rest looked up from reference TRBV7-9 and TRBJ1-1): DTGVSQNPRHKITKRGQNVTFRCDPISEHNRLYWYRQTLGQGPEFLTYFQNEAQLEKSRLLSDRFSAERPKGSFSTLEIQRTEQGDSAMYLCASSLEGLGRFGQGTRLTVV.

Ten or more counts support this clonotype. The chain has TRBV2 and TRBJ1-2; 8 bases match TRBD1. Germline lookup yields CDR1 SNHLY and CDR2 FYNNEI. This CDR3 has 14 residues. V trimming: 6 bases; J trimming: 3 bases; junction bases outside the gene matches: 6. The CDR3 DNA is TGTGCCAGCAGGGTTGACAGGGGATACTATGGCTACACCTTC. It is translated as CASRVDRGYYGYTF.

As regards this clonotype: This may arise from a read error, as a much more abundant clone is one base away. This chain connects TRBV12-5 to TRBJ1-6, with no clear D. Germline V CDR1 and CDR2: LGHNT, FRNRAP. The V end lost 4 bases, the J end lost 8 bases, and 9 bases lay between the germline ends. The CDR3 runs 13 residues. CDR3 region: CASGYAGDSPLHF. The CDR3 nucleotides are TGTGCTAGTGGTTATGCTGGGGATTCACCCCTCCACTTT.

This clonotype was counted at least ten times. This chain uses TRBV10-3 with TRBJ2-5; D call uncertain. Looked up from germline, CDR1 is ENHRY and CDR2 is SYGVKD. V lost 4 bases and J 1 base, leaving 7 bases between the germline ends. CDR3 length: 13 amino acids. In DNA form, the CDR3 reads TGTGCCATCAGTGTCAGCGCCCAAGAGACCCAGTACTTC. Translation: CAISVSAQETQYF.

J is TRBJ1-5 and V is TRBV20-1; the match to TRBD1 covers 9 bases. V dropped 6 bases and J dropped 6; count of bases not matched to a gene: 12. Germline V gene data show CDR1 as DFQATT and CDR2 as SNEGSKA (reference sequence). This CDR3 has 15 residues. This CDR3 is CSAVSGQGTSQPQHF. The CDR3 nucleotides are TGCAGTGCGGTATCGGGACAGGGTACCAGTCAGCCCCAGCATTTT.

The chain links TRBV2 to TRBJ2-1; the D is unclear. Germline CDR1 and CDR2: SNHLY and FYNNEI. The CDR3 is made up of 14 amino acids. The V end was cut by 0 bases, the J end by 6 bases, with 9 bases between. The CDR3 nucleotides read TGTGCCAGCAGTGAAGCTGTAGTCTCCAATGAGCAGTTCTTC. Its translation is CASSEAVVSNEQFF.

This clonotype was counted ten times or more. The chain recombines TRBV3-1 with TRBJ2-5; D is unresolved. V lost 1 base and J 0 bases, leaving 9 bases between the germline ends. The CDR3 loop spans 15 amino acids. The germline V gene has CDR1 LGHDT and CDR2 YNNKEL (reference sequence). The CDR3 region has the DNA TGTGCCAGCAGCCAAGGACGCACGTACCAAGAGACCCAGTACTTC. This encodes CASSQGRTYQETQYF.

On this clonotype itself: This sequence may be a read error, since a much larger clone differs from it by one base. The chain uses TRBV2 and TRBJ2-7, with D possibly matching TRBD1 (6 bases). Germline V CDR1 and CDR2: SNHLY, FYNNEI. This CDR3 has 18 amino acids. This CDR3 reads CASSDRQGARQDSYGQYF. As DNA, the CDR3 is TGTGCCAGCAGTGACCGCCAAGGGGCTCGACAGGACAGCTACGGGCAGTACTTC.

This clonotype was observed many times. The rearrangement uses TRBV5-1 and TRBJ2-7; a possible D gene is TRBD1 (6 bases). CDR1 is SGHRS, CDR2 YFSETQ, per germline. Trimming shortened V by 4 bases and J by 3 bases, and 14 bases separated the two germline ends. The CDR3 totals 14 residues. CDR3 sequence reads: CASSRDTAGYEQYF. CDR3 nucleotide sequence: TGCGCCAGCAGCAGGGACACCGCTGGCTACGAGCAGTACTTC. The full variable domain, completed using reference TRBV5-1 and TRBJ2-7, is KAGVTQTPRYLIKTRGQQVTLSCSPISGHRSVSWYQQTPGQGLQFLFEYFSETQRNKGNFPGRFSGRQFSNSRSEMNVSTLELGDSALYLCASSRDTAGYEQYFGPGTRLTVT.

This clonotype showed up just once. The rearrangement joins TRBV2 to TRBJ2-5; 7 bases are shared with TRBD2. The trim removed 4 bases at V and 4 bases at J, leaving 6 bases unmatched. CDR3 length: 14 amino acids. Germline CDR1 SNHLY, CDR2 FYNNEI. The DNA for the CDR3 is TGTGCCAGCAGTGTCGTGGCTAGCGGAGAGACCCAGTACTTC. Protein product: CASSVVASGETQYF.

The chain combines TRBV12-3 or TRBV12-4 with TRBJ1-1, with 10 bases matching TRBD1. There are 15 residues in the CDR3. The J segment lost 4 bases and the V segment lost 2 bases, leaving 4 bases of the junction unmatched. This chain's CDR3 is CASSLWDRGSTEAFF. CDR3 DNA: TGTGCCAGCAGTTTATGGGACAGGGGAAGCACTGAAGCTTTCTTT.